A selection of T cell receptor beta chains follows, all from one sample in a study of blood T cell repertoires in COVID-19. TCRdb's copy holds only in-frame clones and misses some; the assay was immunoSEQ multiplex PCR. The repertoire holds approximately 66,000 clones, with about nine tenths as singletons. The sample taken for sequencing was peripheral blood. Every receptor here comes from a woman aged 45 to 65 with active or convalescent COVID-19. CDR3s include the opening cysteine and the closing phenylalanine or tryptophan. A D gene is named only where the DNA matches it firmly. Some rows have no size entry. The others give once, few or many, or a class for an expanded clone.

-,TRBJ1-2,-,TRBV5-6,TGTGCCAGCAGCTTGGTCAGTCTAAAATTGCGGTATGGCTACACCTTC,CASSLVSLKLRYGYTF
TRBD1,TRBJ2-7,-,TRBV7-7,TGTGCTAGCAGCTTAGCGGTGGGACAGGGAGGCGCCTTAAGGTCCTACGAGCAGTACTTC,CASSLAVGQGGALRSYEQYF
TRBD2,TRBJ2-5,-,TRBV9,TGTGCCAGCAGTCGAAGGCCCCTCCCGGGACTAGCGGAGACCCAGTACTTC,CASSRRPLPGLAETQYF
-,TRBJ2-3,-,TRBV25-1,TGTGCCAGCAGTGAATATGCCCTCGGGGGTCCTGGCACAGATACGCAGTATTTT,CASSEYALGGPGTDTQYF
TRBD2,TRBJ2-1,-,TRBV19,TGTGCCAGTAGTCATCTAGCGGGAGACAATGAGCAGTTCTTC,CASSHLAGDNEQFF
-,TRBJ2-1,-,TRBV19,TGTGCCAGTAGTATGTGGGCAGCAAGGGGCAATGAGCAGTTCTTC,CASSMWAARGNEQFF
-,TRBJ1-1,-,TRBV6-6,TGTGCCAGCAGTAACAGGGACGGGTCGGACACTGAAGCTTTCTTT,CASSNRDGSDTEAFF
-,TRBJ1-6,-,TRBV25-1,TGTGCCAGCAGTGAATTCAGGTCTGACTCACCCCTCCACTTT,CASSEFRSDSPLHF
-,TRBJ1-4,-,TRBV21-1,TGTGCCAGCACGGGACAGGGCTCAACTAATGAAAAACTGTTTTTT,CASTGQGSTNEKLFF
-,TRBJ1-2,-,TRBV30,TGTGCCTGGAGTGTACCCTCGGGCAGGGGTAACTATGGCTACACCTTC,CAWSVPSGRGNYGYTF
-,TRBJ2-1,-,TRBV9,TGTGCCAGCAGCGTAGCCTCAGGGGCAGAGCTAAGCTCCTACAATGAGCAGTTCTTC,CASSVASGAELSSYNEQFF
-,TRBJ2-1,-,TRBV6-1,TGTGCCAGCAGTGATGCAGGGGTAGGGGGCTACAATGAGCAGTTCTTC,CASSDAGVGGYNEQFF
-,TRBJ1-6,-,TRBV19,TGTGCCAGTCAACCGGACAGATATAATTCACCCCTCCACTTT,CASQPDRYNSPLHF
-,TRBJ2-3,-,TRBV3-1/TRBV3-2,TGTGCCAGCAGCCAAGGGCTAGTCGGCACAGATACGCAGTATTTT,CASSQGLVGTDTQYF
-,TRBJ1-1,-,TRBV15,TGTGCCACCAGCTCTAGGGGCGATCCTAACACTGAAGCTTTCTTT,CATSSRGDPNTEAFF
TRBD1,TRBJ1-4,-,TRBV7-9,TGTGCCAGCAGCCTGGGACAGGGTCAAGATGAAAAACTGTTTTTT,CASSLGQGQDEKLFF
TRBD2,TRBJ2-1,-,TRBV2,TGTGCCAGCACCGGGACTAGCGAATACAATGAGCAGTTCTTC,CASTGTSEYNEQFF
-,TRBJ1-4,-,TRBV19,TGTGCCAGTAGTATCAGTCCAAATGAAAAACTGTTTTTT,CASSISPNEKLFF
TRBD1,TRBJ1-2,-,TRBV10-3,TGTGCCATCAGTGAGTCGTACGGGACAGGGGGGAAAGATGGCTACACCTTC,CAISESYGTGGKDGYTF
-,TRBJ1-3,-,TRBV13,TGTGCCAGCAGCCTGGGGGGAGCAAAAAACACCATATATTTT,CASSLGGAKNTIYF
TRBD1,TRBJ2-1,-,TRBV11-2,TGTGCCTCCTGCTTAGTGTCCGGGACAGGGGGCTCCTACAATGAGCAGTTCTTC,CASCLVSGTGGSYNEQFF
-,TRBJ2-7,-,TRBV12-3/TRBV12-4,TGTGCCATTACCTCCGCGGGGGAGCAGTACTTC,CAITSAGEQYF
TRBD2,TRBJ2-3,-,TRBV18,TGTGCCAGCTCGTACGCTAGCGGGAGGGCCACGGATACGCAGTATTTT,CASSYASGRATDTQYF
TRBD1,TRBJ1-1,-,TRBV27,TGTGCCAGCAGTTGGACAGGGGGCATGAACACTGAAGCTTTCTTT,CASSWTGGMNTEAFF
-,TRBJ2-5,-,TRBV2,TGTGCCAGCGGGCCCGGACTAACGCGGCGAGAGACCCAGTACTTC,CASGPGLTRRETQYF
-,TRBJ1-1,-,TRBV19,TGTGCCAGTAGTATTTATGGGTGGGGCAACACTGAAGCTTTCTTT,CASSIYGWGNTEAFF
-,TRBJ2-3,-,TRBV7-9,TGTGCCAGCAGCTTAGTACAGGGCCGTACAGATACGCAGTATTTT,CASSLVQGRTDTQYF
-,TRBJ2-3,-,TRBV29-1,TGCAGCGCCTCAGCCCGGGGGGCGGGCGTATCAGATACGCAGTATTTT,CSASARGAGVSDTQYF
-,TRBJ1-4,once,TRBV30,TGTGCCTGGAGGGGGCCGGAAAAACTGTTTTTT,CAWRGPEKLFF
-,TRBJ1-1,-,TRBV7-3,TGTGCCAGCAGCCCCGGAGGAGTGAACACTGAAGCTTTCTTT,CASSPGGVNTEAFF
-,TRBJ1-1,-,TRBV20-1,TGCAGTCCACGGTTAAACACTGAAGCTTTCTTT,CSPRLNTEAFF
TRBD2,TRBJ2-1,-,TRBV28,TGTGCCAGCAGTTCCGCTAGCGGGAAATACAATGAGCAGTTCTTC,CASSSASGKYNEQFF
TRBD2,TRBJ2-7,-,TRBV7-6,TGTGCCAGCAGCTTGACTAGCGGGAGCGCCTACGAGCAGTACTTC,CASSLTSGSAYEQYF
TRBD2,TRBJ2-1,once,TRBV24-1,TGTGCCACCAGTCTTCTAGCGGGAACAGGGGATGAGCAGTTCTTC,CATSLLAGTGDEQFF
TRBD2,TRBJ2-2,-,TRBV5-1,TGCGCCAGCAGCTTCTTAGCGGGAGTCTTAACCGGGGAGCTGTTTTTT,CASSFLAGVLTGELFF
TRBD2,TRBJ2-1,-,TRBV18,TGTGCCAGCTCACCACCTGGGACTAGCGGGAGGGACATCTACAATGAGCAGTTCTTC,CASSPPGTSGRDIYNEQFF
-,TRBJ2-3,-,TRBV24-1,TGTGCCACCAGTGATCCGACCAGGGGCACAGATACGCAGTATTTT,CATSDPTRGTDTQYF
TRBD1,TRBJ1-2,-,TRBV2,TGTGCCAGCAGTTCACCGGGACAGGGGGAGAATGGCTACACCTTC,CASSSPGQGENGYTF
-,TRBJ1-6,-,TRBV19,TGTGCCAGTAGTCCAGGTTTGGGCTCCTATAATTCACCCCTCCACTTT,CASSPGLGSYNSPLHF
TRBD2,TRBJ2-5,-,TRBV19,TGTGCCAGTAGTATAGTCGGACTAGCGCGCGAGACCCAGTACTTC,CASSIVGLARETQYF
-,TRBJ2-2,-,TRBV7-9,TGTGCCAGCAGCCCAGGGGTAAACACCGGGGAGCTGTTTTTT,CASSPGVNTGELFF
-,TRBJ2-3,once,TRBV10-3,TGTGCCATCAGTGGAGCCCCCGGCACAGATACGCAGTATTTT,CAISGAPGTDTQYF